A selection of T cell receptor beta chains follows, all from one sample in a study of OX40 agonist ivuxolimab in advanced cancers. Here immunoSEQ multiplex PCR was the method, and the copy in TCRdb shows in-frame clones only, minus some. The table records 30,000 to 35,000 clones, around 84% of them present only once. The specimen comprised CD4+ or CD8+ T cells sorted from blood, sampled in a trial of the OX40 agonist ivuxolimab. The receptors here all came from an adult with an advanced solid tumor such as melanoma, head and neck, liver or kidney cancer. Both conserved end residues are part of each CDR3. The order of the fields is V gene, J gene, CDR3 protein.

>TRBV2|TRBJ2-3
CASSEQGPGTDTQYF
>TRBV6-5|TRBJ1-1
CASSRAGQNTEAFF
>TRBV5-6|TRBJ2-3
CASSLFGQTTDTQYF
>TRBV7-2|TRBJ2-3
CASSSPGLSTDTQYF
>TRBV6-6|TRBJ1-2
CASSYSKHPNGYTF
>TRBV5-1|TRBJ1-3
CASSLEQGVGNTIYF
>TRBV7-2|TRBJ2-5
CASRQAGGWGETQYF
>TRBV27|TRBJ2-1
CASSLYGVPGVEIYNEQFF
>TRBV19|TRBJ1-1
CASSTGQYTEAFF
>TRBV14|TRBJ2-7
CASRPSGAAGALEYF
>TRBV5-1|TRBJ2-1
CASSSMTSGENFDEQFF
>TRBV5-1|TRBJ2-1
CASSPLTGSYNEQFF
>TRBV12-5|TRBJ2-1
CASEQAGGYNEQFF
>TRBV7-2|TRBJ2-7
CASSYRTGSAYEQYF
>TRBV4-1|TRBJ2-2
CASSQPQGGTGELFF
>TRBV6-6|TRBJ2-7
CASTPGQGISYEQYF
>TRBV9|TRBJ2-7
CASSVAGGLGYEQYF
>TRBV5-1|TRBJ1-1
CASSLQSWRVSTEAFF
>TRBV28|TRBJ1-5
CASSFDPQQPQHF
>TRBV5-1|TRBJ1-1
CASSLGGTVNTEAFF
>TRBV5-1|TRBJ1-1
CASSLRGVEAFF
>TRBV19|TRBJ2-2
CAGRTSGNTGELFF
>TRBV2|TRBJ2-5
CASKLLAGGLLDETQYF
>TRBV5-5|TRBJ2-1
CASSWTGNSYNEQFF
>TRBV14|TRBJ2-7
CASSLRPGHSYEQYF
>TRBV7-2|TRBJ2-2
CASSYDPAGELFF
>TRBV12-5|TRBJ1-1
CASGLLMDTEAFF
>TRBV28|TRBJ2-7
CASRNPGAAYEQYF
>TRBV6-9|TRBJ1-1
CGDREQGSTEAFF